The rows below give T cell receptor beta chains drawn from one sample of a study of shared clonotypes between healthy human individuals. The data were produced by immunoSEQ multiplex PCR, yet TCRdb's version contains in-frame clones alone and is incomplete. This table has some 740,000 clones, almost 95% appearing once. Sequenced material: naive CD8+ T cells sorted from blood. The receptor source for this set is a man aged 25-45 years in good health. The CDR3 runs from the conserved cysteine through the conserved F or W. D genes are given only for firm matches. The listing skips clone size in some rows; elsewhere it reads once, few, many or a size class.

D gene: -
J gene: TRBJ1-1
V gene: TRBV7-9
clone size: -
CDR3 length: 12
CDR3 DNA: TGTGCCAGCTCCAAGGGAGAGACTGAAGCTTTCTTT
CDR3 protein: CASSKGETEAFF

D gene: TRBD2
J gene: TRBJ2-1
V gene: TRBV2
clone size: once
CDR3 length: 15
CDR3 DNA: TGTGCCAGCAGTGACCCGGGAGGCCCCTACAATGAGCAGTTCTTC
CDR3 protein: CASSDPGGPYNEQFF

D gene: -
J gene: TRBJ2-1
V gene: TRBV6-5
clone size: once
CDR3 length: 14
CDR3 DNA: TGTGCCAGCAGCCCCTATATCAGTGAGGATGAGCAGTTCTTC
CDR3 protein: CASSPYISEDEQFF

D gene: TRBD2
J gene: TRBJ2-1
V gene: TRBV7-2
clone size: -
CDR3 length: 15
CDR3 DNA: TGTGCCAGCAGCTTTAGGACTAGCGGGAAAGATGAGCAGTTCTTC
CDR3 protein: CASSFRTSGKDEQFF

D gene: -
J gene: TRBJ2-7
V gene: TRBV4-1
clone size: -
CDR3 length: 15
CDR3 DNA: TGCGCCAGCAGCCAAGATCTGGCCAAGGGCTACGAGCAGTACTTC
CDR3 protein: CASSQDLAKGYEQYF

D gene: TRBD1
J gene: TRBJ2-7
V gene: TRBV7-9
clone size: -
CDR3 length: 15
CDR3 DNA: TGTGCCAGCAGCCCCCGGGACAGGGGAGACTACGAGCAGTACTTC
CDR3 protein: CASSPRDRGDYEQYF

D gene: -
J gene: TRBJ2-2
V gene: TRBV7-8
clone size: -
CDR3 length: 16
CDR3 DNA: TGTGCCAGCAGCTCCTACAAAGCGGGCAACACCGGGGAGCTGTTTTTT
CDR3 protein: CASSSYKAGNTGELFF

D gene: -
J gene: TRBJ2-7
V gene: TRBV5-4
clone size: -
CDR3 length: 14
CDR3 DNA: TGTGCCAGCAGCTTCGGCGGATTTCCCTACGAGCAGTACTTC
CDR3 protein: CASSFGGFPYEQYF

D gene: TRBD1
J gene: TRBJ2-1
V gene: TRBV29-1
clone size: -
CDR3 length: 13
CDR3 DNA: TGCAGCGCGGGACAGGGCTCCTACAATGAGCAGTTCTTC
CDR3 protein: CSAGQGSYNEQFF

D gene: -
J gene: TRBJ2-2
V gene: TRBV18
clone size: -
CDR3 length: 16
CDR3 DNA: TGTGCCAGCTCACCGCTGACTAGTCTGAACACCGGGGAGCTGTTTTTT
CDR3 protein: CASSPLTSLNTGELFF

D gene: -
J gene: TRBJ2-7
V gene: TRBV29-1
clone size: -
CDR3 length: 14
CDR3 DNA: TGCAGCGTTGAAGATTGGCGACCGCCCAACGAGCAGTACTTC
CDR3 protein: CSVEDWRPPNEQYF

D gene: TRBD1
J gene: TRBJ1-5
V gene: TRBV6-1
clone size: -
CDR3 length: 19
CDR3 DNA: TGTGCCAGCAGTGAAGCGCTTACAGGGGTAGTATTGGGCAATCAGCCCCAGCATTTT
CDR3 protein: CASSEALTGVVLGNQPQHF

D gene: -
J gene: TRBJ2-7
V gene: TRBV7-9
clone size: -
CDR3 length: 18
CDR3 DNA: TGTGCCAGCAGCCCTACGACGATCCGACTAGGCAGTCGCGGCGAGCAGTACTTC
CDR3 protein: CASSPTTIRLGSRGEQYF

D gene: -
J gene: TRBJ2-7
V gene: TRBV4-1
clone size: -
CDR3 length: 15
CDR3 DNA: TGCGCCAGCAGCCAAGTGTCGGACCTTTCCTACGAGCAGTACTTC
CDR3 protein: CASSQVSDLSYEQYF

D gene: -
J gene: TRBJ2-7
V gene: TRBV4-1
clone size: -
CDR3 length: 15
CDR3 DNA: TGCGCCAGCAGCCAAGGGCAGGGGTCCTCCTACGAGCAGTACTTC
CDR3 protein: CASSQGQGSSYEQYF

D gene: TRBD1
J gene: TRBJ2-7
V gene: TRBV5-4
clone size: -
CDR3 length: 15
CDR3 DNA: TGTGCCAGCAGCTTGGTAACAGGGGGCTCCTACGAGCAGTACTTC
CDR3 protein: CASSLVTGGSYEQYF

D gene: -
J gene: TRBJ1-1
V gene: TRBV5-6
clone size: -
CDR3 length: 12
CDR3 DNA: TGTGCCAGCAGCTTGGGGCTCACTGAAGCTTTCTTT
CDR3 protein: CASSLGLTEAFF

D gene: -
J gene: TRBJ1-3
V gene: TRBV9
clone size: -
CDR3 length: 16
CDR3 DNA: TGTGCCAGCAGCGACTCCCTACAGAGCTCTGGAAACACCATATATTTT
CDR3 protein: CASSDSLQSSGNTIYF

D gene: TRBD2
J gene: TRBJ2-3
V gene: TRBV7-9
clone size: -
CDR3 length: 14
CDR3 DNA: TGTGCCAGCAGGGCTAGCGGGAGCACAGATACGCAGTATTTT
CDR3 protein: CASRASGSTDTQYF